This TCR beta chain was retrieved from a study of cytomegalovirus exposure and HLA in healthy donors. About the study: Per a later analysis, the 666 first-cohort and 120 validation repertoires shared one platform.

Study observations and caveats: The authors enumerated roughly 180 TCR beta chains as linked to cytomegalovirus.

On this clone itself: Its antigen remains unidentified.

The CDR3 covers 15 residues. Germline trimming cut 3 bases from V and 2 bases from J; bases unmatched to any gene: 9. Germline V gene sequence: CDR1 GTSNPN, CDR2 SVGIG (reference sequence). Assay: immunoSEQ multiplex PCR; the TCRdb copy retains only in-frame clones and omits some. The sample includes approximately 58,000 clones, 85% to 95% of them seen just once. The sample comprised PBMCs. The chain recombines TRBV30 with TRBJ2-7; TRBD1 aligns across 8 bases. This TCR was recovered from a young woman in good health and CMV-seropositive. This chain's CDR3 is CAWRAGVQGAYEQYF. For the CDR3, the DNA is TGTGCCTGGAGGGCCGGAGTACAGGGGGCCTACGAGCAGTACTTC. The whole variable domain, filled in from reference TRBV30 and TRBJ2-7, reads SQTIHQWPATLVQPVGSPLSLECTVEGTSNPNLYWYRQAAGRGLQLLFYSVGIGQISSEVPQNLSASRPQDRQFILSSKKLLLSDSGFYLCAWRAGVQGAYEQYFGPGTRLTVT.